This entry features one T cell receptor (beta chain) sequence. Its antigen remains unidentified. The protocol was immunoSEQ multiplex PCR, while the TCRdb copy is restricted to in-frame clones and leaves out a portion. The sample yields 110,000 to 150,000 clones, approximately 90% seen once. This CDR3 is 14 amino acids long. Germline V gene data show CDR1 as MDHEN and CDR2 as SYDVKM. Deletions cut 5 bases from V and 7 bases from J, with 14 bases between. The data were obtained in a study of T cell responses to AZD1222 COVID-19 vaccine. Study context: Pooling covered second doses at about 4 or about 12 weeks. Overall study findings and caveats: CD4 TCRs linked to vaccination spanned spike, dominating at 160-218 and 743-854. Nearly half of unique spike-specific TCRs reportedly avoided B.1.351 and B.1.1.7 mutated regions. Elevations in Spike-specific TCR breadth and depth followed administration of two AZD1222 doses.

The TCR originated in an adult in good health. The specimen comprised peripheral blood, sampled on day 0 of AZD1222 vaccination. The chain joins TRBV28 to TRBJ1-4, with D perhaps TRBD1 (5 bases). The CDR3 sequence is CASSTPDGAEKLFF. The CDR3 bases are TGTGCCAGCAGTACGCCGGACGGGGCTGAAAAACTGTTTTTT.